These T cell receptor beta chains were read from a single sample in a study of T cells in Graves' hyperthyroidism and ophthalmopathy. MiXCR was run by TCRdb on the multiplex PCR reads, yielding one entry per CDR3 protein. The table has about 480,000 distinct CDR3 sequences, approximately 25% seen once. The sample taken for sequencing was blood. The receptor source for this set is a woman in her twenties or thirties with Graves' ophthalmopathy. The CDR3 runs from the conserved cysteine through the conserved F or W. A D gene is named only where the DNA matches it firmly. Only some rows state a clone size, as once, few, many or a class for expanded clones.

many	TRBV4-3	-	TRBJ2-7	CASSQGTAGVYEQYF	TGCGCCAGCAGCCAAGGCACGGCAGGGGTCTACGAGCAGTACTTC
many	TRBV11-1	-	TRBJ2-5	CASSFVGPDGTQYF	TGTGCCAGCAGCTTTGTAGGCCCCGACGGGACCCAGTACTTC
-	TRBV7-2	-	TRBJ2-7	CASSPDSLWVEEQYF	TGTGCCAGCAGCCCCGACAGCCTATGGGTGGAAGAGCAGTACTTC
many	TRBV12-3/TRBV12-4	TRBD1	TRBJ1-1	CASSLAQGAHTEAFF	TGTGCCAGCAGTTTAGCGCAGGGGGCTCACACTGAAGCTTTCTTT
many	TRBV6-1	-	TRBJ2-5	CASSEPHRQETQYF	TGTGCCAGCAGTGAACCCCATAGACAAGAGACCCAGTACTTC
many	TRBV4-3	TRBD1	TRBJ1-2	CASSQGPGTAYGYTF	TGCGCCAGCAGCCAGGGCCCCGGGACAGCTTATGGCTACACCTTC
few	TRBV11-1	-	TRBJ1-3	CASSLPATASGNTIYF	TGTGCCAGCAGCTTGCCGGCGACAGCTTCTGGAAACACCATATATTTT
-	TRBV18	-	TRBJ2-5	CASSPLTQETQYF	TGTGCCAGCTCACCCCTTACTCAAGAGACCCAGTACTTC
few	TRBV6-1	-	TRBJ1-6	CASSETGVSPLHF	TGTGCCAGCAGTGAAACCGGGGTTTCACCCCTCCACTTT
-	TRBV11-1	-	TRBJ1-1	CASSFGRRVMNTEAFF	TGTGCCAGCAGCTTTGGTAGGCGGGTCATGAACACTGAAGCTTTCTTT
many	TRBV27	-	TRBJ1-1	CASSFRGETEAFF	TGTGCCAGCAGTTTCCGGGGAGAGACTGAAGCTTTCTTT
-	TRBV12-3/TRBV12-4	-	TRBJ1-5	CASSAGSIHNQPQHF	TGTGCCAGCAGTGCGGGCAGTATACATAATCAGCCCCAGCATTTT
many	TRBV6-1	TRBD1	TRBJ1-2	CASSLGDRAHRAEGYTF	TGTGCCAGCAGCCTCGGGGACAGGGCACATCGGGCAGAGGGCTACACCTTC
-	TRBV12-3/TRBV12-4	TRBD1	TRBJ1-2	CASILTGGHGYTF	TGTGCCAGCATCTTGACAGGGGGTCATGGCTACACCTTC
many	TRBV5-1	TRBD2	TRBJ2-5	CASSFSGGDGETQYF	TGCGCCAGCAGCTTTAGCGGGGGCGACGGAGAGACCCAGTACTTC
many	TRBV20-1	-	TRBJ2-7	CSAIGTLSSYEQYF	TGCAGTGCTATAGGGACATTGAGCTCCTACGAGCAGTACTTC
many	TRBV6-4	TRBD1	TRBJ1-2	CASSDSWTGEAGYTF	TGTGCCAGCAGTGACTCATGGACAGGGGAGGCTGGCTACACCTTC